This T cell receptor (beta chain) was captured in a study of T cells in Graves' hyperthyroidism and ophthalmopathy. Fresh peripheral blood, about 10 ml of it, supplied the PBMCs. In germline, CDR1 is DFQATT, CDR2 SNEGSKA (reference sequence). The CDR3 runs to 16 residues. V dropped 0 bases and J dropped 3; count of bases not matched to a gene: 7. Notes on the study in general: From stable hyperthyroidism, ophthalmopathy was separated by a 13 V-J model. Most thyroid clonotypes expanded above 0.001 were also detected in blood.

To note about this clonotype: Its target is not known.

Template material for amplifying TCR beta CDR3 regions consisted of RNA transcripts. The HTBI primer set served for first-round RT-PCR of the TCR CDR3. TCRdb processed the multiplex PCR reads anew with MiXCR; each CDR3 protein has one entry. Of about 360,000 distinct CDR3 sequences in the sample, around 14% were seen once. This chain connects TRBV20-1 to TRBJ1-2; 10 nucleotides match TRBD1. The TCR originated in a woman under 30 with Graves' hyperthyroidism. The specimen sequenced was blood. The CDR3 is CSARDEMTGGDYGYTF. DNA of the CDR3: TGCAGTGCTAGAGATGAGATGACAGGGGGCGACTATGGCTACACCTTC.